One sample yielded the 5 T cell receptor beta chains listed below, sequenced in a study of T cells after yellow fever vaccination. TCRdb re-called the 5' RACE reads through MiXCR, storing one row per CDR3 protein. The sample yields about 350,000 distinct CDR3 sequences, roughly 10% seen once. The material sequenced was PBMCs, taken on the day of the first yellow fever vaccination. The receptor set was obtained from a man between 18 and 35 years old who received the YFV17D yellow fever vaccine.

This clonotype has a handful of counts. The chain links TRBV29-1 to TRBJ1-2, with TRBD1 as a possible D gene (6 bases). V was clipped by 8 bases and J by 8 bases, with 18 bases between them. The germline gives CDR1 SQVTM, CDR2 ANQGSEA. This CDR3 is built from 12 residues. The CDR3 reads CSSGHQLEGYTF. The CDR3 coding sequence is TGCAGCTCGGGACACCAATTGGAAGGCTACACCTTC.

V gene TRBV4-3 combines with J gene TRBJ1-2; 8 bases are shared with TRBD1. The CDR3 sequence is 14 residues long. The V gene's germline CDR1 is LGHNA and CDR2 YSLEER. The V segment lost 3 bases and the J segment 3 bases; nucleotides outside the gene matches: 3. The DNA for the CDR3 is TGCGCCAGCAGCCACCGGACAGGGTACTATGGCTACACCTTC. Protein product: CASSHRTGYYGYTF.

The chain has TRBV6-5 and TRBJ2-2, with D tentatively TRBD2 (5 bases). Germline CDR1 MNHEY, CDR2 SVGAGI. The CDR3 runs 16 residues. V lost 0 bases, J lost 3 bases, and 11 bases lay in between. Here the CDR3 DNA reads TGTGCCAGCAGTTACTCCCCCCGGGGTGACACCGGGGAGCTGTTTTTT. Protein product: CASSYSPRGDTGELFF.

The table lists this clonotype with a few counts. The chain has TRBV3-1 and TRBJ2-7, with D unclear. The CDR3 consists of 13 residues. Per germline, CDR1 LGHDT and CDR2 YNNKEL (reference sequence). V gave up 5 bases and J gave up 6 bases, with 14 bases separating them. CDR3 nucleotides: TGTGCCAGCAGCAACCCCCTGCGCGTCGAGCAGTACGTC. The encoded protein is CASSNPLRVEQYV.

This clonotype was seen a handful of times. The V gene is TRBV7-8, the J gene TRBJ1-6; D is unresolved. In germline, CDR1 is SGHVS, CDR2 FQNEAQ. The CDR3 covers 12 residues. V gave up 2 bases and J gave up 10 bases, with 6 bases separating them. CDR3 amino acids: CASSLQESPLHF. The CDR3 coding sequence is TGTGCCAGCAGCTTACAGGAGTCACCCCTCCACTTT.